Detailed here is one T cell receptor beta chain. These data are taken from a study of blood T cell repertoires in COVID-19. Study-level background: Some COVID-19 samples were acute and others convalescent; all came from the United States, Italy and Spain. Sources were T cells, B-cell-depleted T cells, or PBMCs; the material itself was cDNA or gDNA.

Original processing notes: It was from reference gene primer amplification that nucleated cell counts were estimated. Sequencing was performed with immunoSEQ multiplex PCR; in TCRdb, only in-frame clones are kept and a portion is missing. V, J and clone size are those of that table, while D and trimming were read from the DNA. Seen here are roughly 30,000 clones, around 85% observed once, and the top ten hold roughly a sixth. The CDR3 length is 16 residues. In germline, CDR1 is SGHTA, CDR2 FQGTGA. V lost 5 bases to trimming and J lost 2 bases; unmatched junction nucleotides: 7. The genes are TRBV7-3 and TRBJ2-1; 9 bases map to TRBD2. Sequencing was performed on peripheral blood. This receptor was obtained from a woman aged 60-70 years with acute or convalescent COVID-19. CDR3 loop: CASSRRAGGTYNEQFF. As DNA, the CDR3 is TGTGCCAGCAGCCGCCGAGCGGGGGGCACCTACAATGAGCAGTTCTTC.